These T cell receptor beta chains were read from a single sample in a study of blood T cell repertoires in COVID-19. Data came from immunoSEQ multiplex PCR; TCRdb stores just in-frame clones and leaves some out. Of around 57,000 clones listed, approximately 86% were seen once; the top ten hold roughly 21%. The sequenced material came from peripheral blood. These receptors all stem from a woman older than 75 with COVID-19, enrolled during active disease. Each CDR3 is given with its conserved first and last residue. Each record gives: D gene, J gene, CDR3 length, V gene, clone size, CDR3 protein, CDR3 DNA. D genes are given only for firm matches. Some rows have no size entry. The others give once, few or many, or a class for an expanded clone.

D: TRBD1; J: TRBJ1-5; length: 16; V: TRBV27; size: .; CDR3: CASSPAPGQGYQPQHF; DNA: TGTGCCAGCAGCCCGGCCCCGGGACAGGGTTATCAGCCCCAGCATTTT
D: TRBD1; J: TRBJ2-5; length: 15; V: TRBV11-2; size: once; CDR3: CASRPGTGERETQYF; DNA: TGTGCCAGCAGACCCGGGACAGGGGAGAGAGAGACCCAGTACTTC
D: TRBD1; J: TRBJ2-6; length: 18; V: TRBV5-8; size: .; CDR3: CASSITLTGWLGANVLTF; DNA: TGTGCCAGCAGCATCACCTTGACAGGGTGGTTGGGGGCCAACGTCCTGACTTTC
D: .; J: TRBJ1-2; length: 13; V: TRBV6-5; size: .; CDR3: CASSYSPWAGYTF; DNA: TGTGCCAGCAGTTACTCTCCCTGGGCAGGCTACACCTTC
D: TRBD2; J: TRBJ2-1; length: 14; V: TRBV7-2; size: once; CDR3: CASSLVAGGGEQFF; DNA: TGTGCCAGCAGCTTAGTTGCGGGGGGGGGTGAGCAGTTCTTC
D: TRBD1; J: TRBJ1-1; length: 15; V: TRBV19; size: .; CDR3: CASSIAGQQNTEAFF; DNA: TGTGCCAGTAGTATCGCGGGACAGCAGAACACTGAAGCTTTCTTT
D: .; J: TRBJ2-3; length: 16; V: TRBV5-6; size: .; CDR3: CASSSPQGYRTDTQYF; DNA: TGTGCCAGCAGCTCCCCACAGGGCTACCGCACAGATACGCAGTATTTT
D: .; J: TRBJ1-2; length: 15; V: TRBV3-1/TRBV3-2; size: .; CDR3: CASSLARGASYGYTF; DNA: TGTGCCAGCAGCCTCGCCAGGGGAGCTAGCTATGGCTACACCTTC
D: TRBD1; J: TRBJ2-7; length: 13; V: TRBV5-6; size: once; CDR3: CASSKDRIHEQYF; DNA: TGTGCCAGCAGCAAGGACAGGATCCACGAGCAGTACTTC
D: .; J: TRBJ2-2; length: 15; V: TRBV5-1; size: .; CDR3: CASSWIGGANGELFF; DNA: TGCGCCAGCAGCTGGATCGGGGGAGCGAACGGGGAGCTGTTTTTT
D: TRBD1; J: TRBJ2-7; length: 13; V: TRBV3-1/TRBV3-2; size: once; CDR3: CASSRGQGGEQYF; DNA: TGTGCCAGCAGCCGGGGACAGGGAGGCGAGCAGTACTTC
D: .; J: TRBJ2-2; length: 15; V: TRBV27; size: .; CDR3: CASSFFGGNTGELFF; DNA: TGTGCCAGCAGTTTTTTCGGGGGAAACACCGGGGAGCTGTTTTTT
D: .; J: TRBJ2-3; length: 14; V: TRBV5-8; size: .; CDR3: CASSVGGLTDTQYF; DNA: TGTGCCAGCAGCGTGGGGGGCCTCACAGATACGCAGTATTTT
D: TRBD2; J: TRBJ2-3; length: 16; V: TRBV6-1; size: .; CDR3: CASSATSGGPLDTQYF; DNA: TGTGCCAGCAGTGCTACTAGCGGGGGGCCCTTAGATACGCAGTATTTT
D: TRBD1; J: TRBJ2-3; length: 17; V: TRBV18; size: .; CDR3: CASSPLGQGAMTDTQYF; DNA: TGTGCCAGCTCACCACTTGGACAGGGGGCTATGACAGATACGCAGTATTTT
D: .; J: TRBJ2-3; length: 14; V: TRBV5-1; size: .; CDR3: CASSLDSYTDTQYF; DNA: TGCGCCAGCAGCTTGGACTCTTACACAGATACGCAGTATTTT
D: .; J: TRBJ2-1; length: 16; V: TRBV6-2/TRBV6-3; size: .; CDR3: CASSFMGGGSYNEQFF; DNA: TGTGCCAGCAGTTTTATGGGTGGGGGCAGCTACAATGAGCAGTTCTTC
D: .; J: TRBJ2-5; length: 13; V: TRBV12-3/TRBV12-4; size: .; CDR3: CASSRVSQETQYF; DNA: TGTGCCAGCAGTCGGGTCTCCCAAGAGACCCAGTACTTC
D: .; J: TRBJ2-3; length: 15; V: TRBV9; size: .; CDR3: CASSVDGLSTDTQYF; DNA: TGTGCCAGCAGCGTAGATGGCCTTAGCACAGATACGCAGTATTTT
D: .; J: TRBJ2-3; length: 16; V: TRBV14; size: .; CDR3: CASSQERARQADTQYF; DNA: TGTGCCAGCAGCCAAGAGAGGGCCAGGCAGGCGGATACGCAGTATTTT
D: .; J: TRBJ2-7; length: 12; V: TRBV27; size: .; CDR3: CASSFAGGEQYF; DNA: TGTGCCAGCAGTTTCGCAGGTGGCGAGCAGTACTTC
D: TRBD2; J: TRBJ2-1; length: 15; V: TRBV13; size: .; CDR3: CASSSREAGGHEQFF; DNA: TGTGCCAGCAGCTCGCGTGAAGCGGGGGGGCATGAGCAGTTCTTC
D: TRBD1; J: TRBJ2-1; length: 17; V: TRBV5-6; size: .; CDR3: CASSPSLRDRGYNEQFF; DNA: TGTGCCAGCAGCCCCTCACTCCGGGACAGGGGTTACAATGAGCAGTTCTTC
D: .; J: TRBJ2-1; length: 18; V: TRBV7-6; size: .; CDR3: CASSLRGVAVFTYNEQFF; DNA: TGTGCCAGCAGCTTACGCGGGGTTGCGGTCTTTACCTACAATGAGCAGTTCTTC
D: TRBD1; J: TRBJ1-5; length: 16; V: TRBV2; size: .; CDR3: CASSSRTGNSNQPQHF; DNA: TGTGCCAGCAGTTCCCGGACAGGGAATAGCAATCAGCCCCAGCATTTT
D: .; J: TRBJ1-2; length: 15; V: TRBV6-5; size: .; CDR3: CASSLFGPPADGYTF; DNA: TGTGCCAGCAGTTTATTTGGGCCCCCCGCCGATGGCTACACCTTC
D: .; J: TRBJ1-2; length: 20; V: TRBV3-1/TRBV3-2; size: .; CDR3: CASAPPPRVGEGSFSYGYTF; DNA: TGTGCCAGCGCCCCGCCCCCTAGAGTGGGGGAGGGTAGTTTTAGCTATGGCTACACCTTC
D: .; J: TRBJ2-2; length: 11; V: TRBV30; size: .; CDR3: CAYHQTGELFF; DNA: TGTGCCTACCATCAGACCGGGGAGCTGTTTTTT
D: .; J: TRBJ1-5; length: 15; V: TRBV7-2; size: .; CDR3: CASSLTTGTAQPQHF; DNA: TGTGCCAGCAGCTTAACTACAGGGACGGCTCAGCCCCAGCATTTT